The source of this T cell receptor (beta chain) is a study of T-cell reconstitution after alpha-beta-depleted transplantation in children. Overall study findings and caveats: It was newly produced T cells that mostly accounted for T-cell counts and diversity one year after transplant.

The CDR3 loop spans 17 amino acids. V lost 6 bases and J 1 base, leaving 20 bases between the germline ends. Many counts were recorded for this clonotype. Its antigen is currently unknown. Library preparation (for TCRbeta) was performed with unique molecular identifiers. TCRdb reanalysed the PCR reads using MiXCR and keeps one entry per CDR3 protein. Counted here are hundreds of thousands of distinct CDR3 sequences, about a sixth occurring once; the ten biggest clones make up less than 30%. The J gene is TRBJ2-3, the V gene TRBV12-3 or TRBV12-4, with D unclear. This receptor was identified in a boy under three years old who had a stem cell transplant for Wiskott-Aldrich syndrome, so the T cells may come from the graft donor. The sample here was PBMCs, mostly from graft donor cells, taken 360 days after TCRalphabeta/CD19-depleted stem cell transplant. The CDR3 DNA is TGTGCCAGCAGCAGTTTCCCCAGTCCGAGAGGCACAGATACGCAGTATTTT. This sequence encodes CASSSFPSPRGTDTQYF.